The 32 T cell receptor beta chains in this list originate from one sample, sequenced in a study of blood T cell repertoires in COVID-19. The repertoire was sequenced with immunoSEQ multiplex PCR; TCRdb's copy has only in-frame clones and lacks some. The sample holds approximately 250,000 clones, about 87% seen once. Sequencing used peripheral blood. These receptors all stem from a woman in her sixties or seventies with COVID-19, enrolled during active disease.

The CDR3 reads CSVRCGSETSTDTQYF. DNA for the CDR3: TGCAGCGTCCGCTGTGGGAGCGAAACTAGCACAGATACGCAGTATTTT. The V gene is TRBV29-1, the J gene TRBJ2-3, with D possibly TRBD2 on 5 matching bases. The length of the CDR3 is 16 residues. V lost 6 bases and J 0 bases, leaving 19 bases between the germline ends. Looked up from germline, CDR1 is SQVTM and CDR2 is ANQGSEA.

This clone was counted a single time. The V call is TRBV4-1, the J call TRBJ1-5; the D is unclear. Deletions cut 4 bases from V and 1 base from J, with 8 bases between. The CDR3 totals 14 residues. CDR1 MGHRA and CDR2 YSYEKL come from the germline V gene. CDR3 DNA: TGCGCCAGCAGCCCTTATTCCAGCAATCAGCCCCAGCATTTT. Translation gives CASSPYSSNQPQHF.

V gene TRBV5-1 combines with J gene TRBJ2-1; TRBD1 agrees at 10 bases. The CDR3 consists of 18 residues. CDR1 and CDR2 from the germline V gene are SGHRS and YFSETQ. Losses at the gene ends were 0 bases for V and 8 bases for J; bases not matched to a gene: 14. CDR3 loop: CASSLGFRRGQGIDEQFF. The CDR3 DNA sequence: TGCGCCAGCAGCTTGGGGTTCCGTCGGGGACAGGGGATCGATGAGCAGTTCTTC.

A few counts support this clone. V is TRBV5-1 and J is TRBJ2-1; perhaps TRBD2 as D (7 bases). In germline, CDR1 is SGHRS, CDR2 YFSETQ. Trimming removed 4 bases at V and 9 bases at J, with 20 bases between. CDR3 length: 15 amino acids. CDR3 in DNA: TGCGCCAGCAGCGGGTTTGTGACTAGCAGGGGTGAGCAGTTCTTC. Translating gives CASSGFVTSRGEQFF.

The chain recombines TRBV5-1 with TRBJ1-3; 7 bases are shared with TRBD1. The V segment lost 5 bases and the J segment 1 base; nucleotides outside the gene matches: 6. Germline values: CDR1 SGHRS, CDR2 YFSETQ. The CDR3 sequence is 15 residues long. The CDR3 coding sequence is TGCGCCAGCAGTCCGGCAGGGGGATCTGGAAACACCATATATTTT. Amino acid sequence: CASSPAGGSGNTIYF.

This sequence joins TRBV9 and TRBJ2-3, with a weak D call TRBD2 (6 bases). The CDR3 has 19 residues. V was trimmed by 3 bases and J by 2 bases, leaving 25 bases between them. The germline V gene encodes CDR1 SGDLS and CDR2 YYNGEE. The CDR3 nucleotides read TGTGCCAGCAGCGAGTTCCCGCCTGCCGGGGGAACACACACAGATACGCAGTATTTT. It translates to CASSEFPPAGGTHTDTQYF.

This clone was observed a few times. The chain uses TRBV2 and TRBJ1-1; possibly TRBD1 for D (6 bases). CDR1 and CDR2 from the germline V gene are SNHLY and FYNNEI. This CDR3 has 13 amino acids. CDR3: CTIEGGGIPEAFF. CDR3 nucleotides: TGTACCATCGAAGGGGGGGGGATCCCTGAAGCTTTCTTT.

The chain joins TRBV11-3 to TRBJ2-3; D is uncertain. The CDR3 has 16 residues. Germline loops: CDR1 SGHNT, CDR2 YENEEA. Trimming pared 0 bases from V and 0 bases from J, leaving 10 bases between. CDR3 sequence (DNA): TGTGCCAGCAGCTTAGATGGCGGTACTAGCACAGATACGCAGTATTTT. Translated, it gives CASSLDGGTSTDTQYF.

This clone has a single count. The chain joins TRBV19 to TRBJ1-5; TRBD1 matches at 8 bases. CDR1 LNHDA and CDR2 SQIVND come from the germline V gene (reference sequence). Trimming cost V 6 bases and J 7 bases; bases outside gene matches: 11. This CDR3 contains 15 residues. The CDR3 DNA sequence: TGTGCCAGTAGCCCGGAACGACAGGGGTGGCAGCCCCAGCATTTT. Translation: CASSPERQGWQPQHF.

This chain's CDR3 is CASTPDRGEQYF. Written as DNA, the CDR3 is TGTGCCAGTACCCCGGACAGGGGCGAGCAGTACTTC. The genes are TRBV19 and TRBJ2-7; TRBD1 agrees at 9 bases. This CDR3 region has 12 residues. Unmatched junction bases numbered 4, after V lost 7 bases and J lost 6 bases. Germline assignment: CDR1 LNHDA and CDR2 SQIVND (reference sequence). Variable domain in full (rest from reference TRBV19 and TRBJ2-7): DGGITQSPKYLFRKEGQNVTLSCEQNLNHDAMYWYRQDPGQGLRLIYYSQIVNDFQKGDIAEGYSVSREKKESFPLTVTSAQKNPTAFYLCASTPDRGEQYFGPGTRLTVT.

This chain connects TRBV2 to TRBJ2-1; D may be TRBD1 (7 bases). V lost 2 bases and J lost 8, with 19 bases in between. Germline CDR1 reads SNHLY; CDR2 reads FYNNEI. CDR3 length equals 16 residues. The CDR3: CASSENRRGRFDEQFF. For the CDR3, the DNA is TGTGCCAGCAGTGAAAATAGGAGGGGGCGTTTCGATGAGCAGTTCTTC.

A remark on this clone: Different DNA sequences within this sample yield the same CDR3. CDR3 residues: CASSLREGTYEQYF. The CDR3 coding sequence is TGTGCCAGCAGTTTACGGGAAGGTACCTACGAGCAGTACTTC. The chain uses TRBV27 and TRBJ2-7; D might be TRBD2 (5 bases). In germline, CDR1 is MNHEY, CDR2 SMNVEV (reference sequence). The CDR3 totals 14 residues. V lost 2 bases to trimming and J lost 2 bases, with 10 bases between them.

V and J are TRBV10-3 and TRBJ1-2; TRBD1 might be the D (5 bases). V was pared by 4 bases and J by 5 bases, with 14 bases between. There are 14 residues in the CDR3. The germline gives CDR1 ENHRY, CDR2 SYGVKD. The CDR3 DNA reads TGTGCCATCAGTGGGGCCCTGGAGGGGTATGGCTACACCTTC. The encoded protein is CAISGALEGYGYTF.

The V gene is TRBV27, the J gene TRBJ2-2; possibly TRBD2 for D (6 bases). Germline CDR1 and CDR2: MNHEY and SMNVEV (reference sequence). With 7 bases removed from V and 0 bases from J, the gap between germline ends came to 18 bases. This CDR3 region has 17 residues. The CDR3 bases are TGTGCCAGCACCCCCTCTATCGGGACTGCGAACACCGGGGAGCTGTTTTTT. Its protein is CASTPSIGTANTGELFF.

The J gene is TRBJ2-7, the V gene TRBV19; no definite D call. CDR3 length equals 13 residues. Germline V gene data show CDR1 as LNHDA and CDR2 as SQIVND (reference sequence). V was trimmed by 7 bases and J by 1 base, leaving 11 bases between them. In DNA, the CDR3 is TGTGCCAGTACTGGCCGAGGATCCTACGAGCAGTACTTC. Translation gives CASTGRGSYEQYF.

The chain is built from TRBV7-2 and TRBJ2-7; 9 nucleotides match TRBD1. Trimming cost V 5 bases and J 1 base; bases outside gene matches: 9. Germline-derived CDR1 and CDR2 are SGHTA and FQGNSA. The CDR3 loop spans 16 amino acids. The CDR3 region has the DNA TGTGCCAGCAGCGACACAGGGGGCGCAAGTTCCTACGAGCAGTACTTC. Translation gives CASSDTGGASSYEQYF.

The chain carries TRBV19 and TRBJ2-4, with D possibly being TRBD1 (5 bases). Germline V gene data show CDR1 as LNHDA and CDR2 as SQIVND (reference sequence). Trimming removed 9 bases from V and 6 bases from J, with 12 bases in between. This CDR3 region has 12 residues. The CDR3 sequence: CASSRRGNIQYF. The CDR3, as DNA: TGTGCCAGCAGTCGAAGGGGAAACATTCAGTACTTC.

V and J are TRBV2 and TRBJ2-3; a possible D gene is TRBD2 (6 bases). Germline V gene lookup returns CDR1 SNHLY and CDR2 FYNNEI. Between the trimmed V and J ends, which lost 1 base and 2 bases, there was a span of 13 bases. The CDR3 loop spans 16 amino acids. CDR3: CASSEGAGFTTDTQYF. Written as DNA, the CDR3 is TGTGCCAGCAGTGAAGGGGCGGGATTTACCACAGATACGCAGTATTTT.

The rearrangement links TRBV19 to TRBJ1-1; TRBD1 might be the D (6 bases). The CDR3 length is 20 residues. Germline CDR1 reads LNHDA; CDR2 reads SQIVND (reference sequence). The V end was cut by 5 bases, the J end by 1 base, with 29 bases between. CDR3 bases: TGTGCCAGTAGTTCCCCGGGAGGGGGACGAACCCATGGGAGGAACACTGAAGCTTTCTTT. Translation gives CASSSPGGGRTHGRNTEAFF.

The genes are TRBV28 and TRBJ1-2; TRBD1 matches at 8 bases. Germline CDR1 is MDHEN and CDR2 is SYDVKM. The CDR3 has 14 residues. The V segment lost 6 bases and the J segment 0 bases; nucleotides outside the gene matches: 3. The CDR3 sequence is CASSQDRANYGYTF. The CDR3 bases are TGTGCCAGCAGCCAGGACAGGGCTAACTATGGCTACACCTTC.

V gene TRBV27 combines with J gene TRBJ1-1, with TRBD1 matching 7 bases. V dropped 6 bases and J dropped 0; count of bases not matched to a gene: 4. The germline V gene encodes CDR1 MNHEY and CDR2 SMNVEV (reference sequence). There are 14 residues in the CDR3. The CDR3 sequence is CASSPTGVNTEAFF. The CDR3 DNA follows: TGTGCCAGCAGCCCTACAGGGGTGAACACTGAAGCTTTCTTT.

V usage is TRBV7-9 and J usage is TRBJ2-1; 9 bases map to TRBD2. Germline CDR1 reads SEHNR; CDR2 reads FQNEAQ (reference sequence). The CDR3 extends over 18 amino acids. J gave up 6 bases and V 3 bases, and 15 bases lay outside the gene matches. CDR3 residues: CASSFYHSGTSKANEQFF. The CDR3 coding sequence is TGTGCCAGCAGCTTCTATCATTCCGGGACTAGCAAGGCCAATGAGCAGTTCTTC. The whole variable domain, remainder taken from reference TRBV7-9 and TRBJ2-1, is DTGVSQNPRHKITKRGQNVTFRCDPISEHNRLYWYRQTLGQGPEFLTYFQNEAQLEKSRLLSDRFSAERPKGSFSTLEIQRTEQGDSAMYLCASSFYHSGTSKANEQFFGPGTRLTVL.

The genes are TRBV19 and TRBJ1-3, with 7 bases aligning to TRBD1. The trim removed 5 bases at V and 6 bases at J, leaving 7 bases unmatched. CDR3 length equals 14 residues. Per germline, CDR1 LNHDA and CDR2 SQIVND (reference sequence). The CDR3 coding sequence is TGTGCCAGTAGTTTGGACAGGACCGTAAACACCATATATTTT. Translated, it gives CASSLDRTVNTIYF.

The J gene is TRBJ1-2, the V gene TRBV9; D perhaps matches TRBD1 (5 bases). The germline V gene has CDR1 SGDLS and CDR2 YYNGEE. V lost 1 base to trimming and J lost 8 bases, with 15 bases between them. CDR3 size: 14 residues. CDR3 loop: CASSVRAGLGGYTF. DNA of the CDR3: TGTGCCAGCAGCGTACGGGCAGGGCTAGGAGGCTACACCTTC.

This clone was observed a single time. This chain joins TRBV5-6 and TRBJ2-7; 14 bases are a match to TRBD2. CDR1 SGHDT and CDR2 YYEEEE come from the germline V gene. This CDR3 is 18 amino acids long. The trim removed 0 bases at V and 1 base at J, leaving 6 bases unmatched. The chain's CDR3 is CASSLESGLAGVSYEQYF. CDR3 DNA sequence: TGTGCCAGCAGCTTGGAGTCGGGACTAGCGGGAGTTTCCTACGAGCAGTACTTC.

This chain connects TRBV15 to TRBJ2-3; 7 nucleotides line up with TRBD2. The CDR3 is made up of 16 amino acids. The junction had 8 bases not matched to a gene; V was cut back by 2 bases and J by 3 bases. CDR1 LNHNV and CDR2 YYDKDF come from the germline V gene (reference sequence). The CDR3 reads CATSRRREFGTDTQYF. DNA of the CDR3: TGTGCCACCAGCAGACGGCGGGAGTTTGGGACAGATACGCAGTATTTT.

The chain recombines TRBV27 with TRBJ2-1; a weak D match, TRBD2 (6 bases). The CDR3 spans 18 residues. Between the trimmed V and J ends, which lost 6 bases and 0 bases, there was a span of 21 bases. Germline V gene sequence: CDR1 MNHEY, CDR2 SMNVEV (reference sequence). As DNA, the CDR3 is TGTGCCAGCAGGTGGTTCGGTAGCGGAGTCTTCTCCTACAATGAGCAGTTCTTC. Its translation: CASRWFGSGVFSYNEQFF.

On this clone itself: At one end, the junction sequence differs from germline, possibly due to a read error. The gene calls are TRBV20-1 and TRBJ2-7; tentatively, D is TRBD1 (6 bases). This CDR3 has 10 residues. Germline assignment: CDR1 DFQATT and CDR2 SNEGSKA (reference sequence). The CDR3 DNA is TGCAGTGCTAGATCGGACAGCCAGGGGTTC. Amino acid sequence: CSARSDSQGF.

The rearrangement uses TRBV28 and TRBJ2-7; 10 bases map to TRBD2. CDR1 and CDR2 (germline): MDHEN, SYDVKM. The V gene end was trimmed by 2 bases and the J gene end by 0 bases; junction bases not matched to a gene: 1. The CDR3 loop spans 15 amino acids. The DNA for the CDR3 is TGTGCCAGCAGTTTAATAGCGGGAGGCTCCTACGAGCAGTACTTC. Protein sequence: CASSLIAGGSYEQYF.

This chain uses TRBV27 with TRBJ1-2; D might be TRBD1 (5 bases). V gave up 0 bases and J gave up 4 bases, with 12 bases separating them. Germline lookup yields CDR1 MNHEY and CDR2 SMNVEV (reference sequence). The CDR3 runs to 15 residues. CDR3 sequence: CASSLSGRVGYGYTF. CDR3 sequence (DNA): TGTGCCAGCAGTTTATCAGGCAGGGTAGGCTATGGCTACACCTTC.

CDR3 bases: TGTGCCAGCAGCGTAGATCATCAAGAGACCCAGTACTTC. It specifies CASSVDHQETQYF. The chain employs TRBV9 and TRBJ2-5; D is unresolved. The CDR3 covers 13 residues. The germline V gene has CDR1 SGDLS and CDR2 YYNGEE. V was trimmed by 0 bases and J by 2 bases, leaving 5 bases between them.

The chain links TRBV6-5 to TRBJ1-6; 7 bases agree with TRBD1. The CDR3 has 13 residues. Germline trimming cut 6 bases from V and 10 bases from J; bases unmatched to any gene: 6. CDR1 and CDR2 (germline): MNHEY, SVGAGI. CDR3 region: CASSQGGVSPLHF. DNA of the CDR3: TGTGCCAGCAGCCAGGGGGGAGTCTCACCCCTCCACTTT.